This T cell receptor (beta chain) was sequenced in a study of shared clonotypes between healthy human individuals. On the study more broadly: Contributing individuals were two females and three males aged 18 to 49.

The assay used deep level. The table came from immunoSEQ multiplex PCR; TCRdb's copy has only in-frame clones and leaves some out. The sample gives 450,000 to 500,000 clones, approximately 79% of which show up once; approximately 12% is in the top ten. On this clone itself: Its antigen is not identified.

The V end lost 9 bases, the J end lost 7 bases, and 13 bases lay between the germline ends. The germline V gene encodes CDR1 SNHLY and CDR2 FYNNEI. This CDR3 comprises 12 residues. General study findings and limits: Represented diversity (both genetic and exposure-history) was limited by the small number of donors.

This clonotype was obtained from a woman aged 40 to 49 in good health. Some clones in this sample may be carry-over from other donors' samples. The sequenced material came from PBMCs. The rearrangement joins TRBV2 to TRBJ1-5; no reliable D call. CDR3 nucleotide sequence: TGTGCCAGTAACCTGGGCGGACAGCCCCAGCATTTT. Translated: CASNLGGQPQHF.